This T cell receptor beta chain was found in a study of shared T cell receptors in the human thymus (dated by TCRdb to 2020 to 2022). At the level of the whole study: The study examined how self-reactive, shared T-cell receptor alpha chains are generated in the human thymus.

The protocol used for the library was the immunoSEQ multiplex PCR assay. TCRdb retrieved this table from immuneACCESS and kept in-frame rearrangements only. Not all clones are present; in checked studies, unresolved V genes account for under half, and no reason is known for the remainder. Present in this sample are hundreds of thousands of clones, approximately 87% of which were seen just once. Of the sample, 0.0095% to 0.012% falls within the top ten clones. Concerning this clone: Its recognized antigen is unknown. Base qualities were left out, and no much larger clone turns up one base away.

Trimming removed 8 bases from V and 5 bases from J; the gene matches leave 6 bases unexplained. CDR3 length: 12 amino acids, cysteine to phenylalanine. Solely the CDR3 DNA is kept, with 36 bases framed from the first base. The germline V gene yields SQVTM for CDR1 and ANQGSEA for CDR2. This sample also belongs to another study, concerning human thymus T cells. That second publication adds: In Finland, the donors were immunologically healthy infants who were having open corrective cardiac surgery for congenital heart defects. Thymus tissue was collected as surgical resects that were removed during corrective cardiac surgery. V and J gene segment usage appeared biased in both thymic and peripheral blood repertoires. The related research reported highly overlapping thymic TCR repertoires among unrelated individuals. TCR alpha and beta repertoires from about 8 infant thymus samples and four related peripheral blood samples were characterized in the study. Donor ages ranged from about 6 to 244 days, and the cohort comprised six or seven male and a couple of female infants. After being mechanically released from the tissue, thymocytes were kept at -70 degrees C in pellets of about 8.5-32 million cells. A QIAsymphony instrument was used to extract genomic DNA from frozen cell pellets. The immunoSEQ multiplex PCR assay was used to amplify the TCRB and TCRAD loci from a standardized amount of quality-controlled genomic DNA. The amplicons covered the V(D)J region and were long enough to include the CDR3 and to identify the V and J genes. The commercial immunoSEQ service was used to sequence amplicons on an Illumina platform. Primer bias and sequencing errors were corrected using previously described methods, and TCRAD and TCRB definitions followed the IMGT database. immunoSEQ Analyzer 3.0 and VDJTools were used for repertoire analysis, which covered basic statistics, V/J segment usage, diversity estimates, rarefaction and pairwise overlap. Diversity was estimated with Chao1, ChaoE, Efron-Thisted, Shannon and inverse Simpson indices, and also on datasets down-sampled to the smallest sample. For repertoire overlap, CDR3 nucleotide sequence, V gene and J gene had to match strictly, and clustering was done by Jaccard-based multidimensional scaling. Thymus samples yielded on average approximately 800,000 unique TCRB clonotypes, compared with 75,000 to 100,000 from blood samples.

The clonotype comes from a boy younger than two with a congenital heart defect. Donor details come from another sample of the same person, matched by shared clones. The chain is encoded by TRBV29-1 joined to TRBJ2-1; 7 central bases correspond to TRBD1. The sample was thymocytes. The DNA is TGCAGCCAGGGGGTCGTGAACAATGAGCAGTTCTTC. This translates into CSQGVVNNEQFF.